These 31 T cell receptor beta chains came from one sample sequenced in a study of CD8+CD57+ T cells in acquired aplastic anemia. Sequencing involved patients with CD8+CD57+ cell expansion previously shown by flow cytometry. Using genomic DNA as the template, TCR beta VDJ and CDR3 profiling was carried out. TCRdb reprocessed the reads via MiXCR and lists one record per CDR3 protein. The sample lists under 200,000 distinct CDR3 sequences; around half were seen once. The sample was sorted CD4+, CD8+, or CD8+CD57+ T cells (not recorded which) from PBMCs. These receptors originate from a human donor with aplastic anemia.

This clonotype showed up just a few times. The rearrangement joins TRBV13 to TRBJ2-2; TRBD2 aligns across 11 bases. This CDR3 has 16 residues. Per germline, CDR1 PRHDT and CDR2 FYEKMQ (reference sequence). J lost 7 bases, V lost 3 bases, and 7 bases had no gene match. This CDR3 is CASSFASGRIVGELFF. The CDR3 DNA reads TGTGCCAGCAGCTTCGCTAGCGGGAGGATTGTCGGGGAGCTGTTTTTT. The full variable domain, its missing parts supplied by reference TRBV13 and TRBJ2-2, is AAGVIQSPRHLIKEKRETATLKCYPIPRHDTVYWYQQGPGQDPQFLISFYEKMQSDKGSIPDRFSAQQFSDYHSELNMSSLELGDSALYFCASSFASGRIVGELFFGEGSRLTVL.

This clonotype was picked up one time. The V and J genes are TRBV20-1 and TRBJ1-1, with TRBD1 as a possible D gene (6 bases). Trimming stripped 6 bases from V and 3 bases from J, with 11 bases between. CDR1 is DFQATT and CDR2 is SNEGSKA in the germline V gene (reference sequence). The CDR3 length is 12 residues. CDR3 region: CSASAGDTEAFF. The CDR3 coding sequence is TGCAGTGCATCTGCAGGGGACACTGAAGCTTTCTTT.

The gene calls are TRBV19 and TRBJ1-1; weak D call: TRBD1 (5 bases). V was shortened by 4 bases and J by 0 bases, with 9 bases between the two germline ends. Germline values: CDR1 LNHDA, CDR2 SQIVND (reference sequence). CDR3 length: 14 residues. In nucleotides, the CDR3 is TGTGCCAGTAGTACGACAGCGATGAACACTGAAGCTTTCTTT. Translating gives CASSTTAMNTEAFF.

The V gene is TRBV9, the J gene TRBJ2-6; D remains unclear. This CDR3 has 15 residues. Germline CDR1 SGDLS, CDR2 YYNGEE. V was trimmed by 10 bases and J by 0 bases, leaving 14 bases between them. The CDR3 coding sequence is TGTGCCGGCACCAAACAGAGCTCTGGGGCCAACGTCCTGACTTTC. The encoded protein is CAGTKQSSGANVLTF.

As regards this clonotype: This may stem from a read error, because a much larger clone lies one nucleotide away. The chain combines TRBV24-1 with TRBJ2-6, with no clear D. The CDR3 is 12 amino acids. Between the trimmed V and J ends, which lost 9 bases and 3 bases, there was a span of 5 bases. Germline CDR1 reads KGHDR; CDR2 reads SFDVKD. The CDR3 loop is CATFSGANVLTF. In DNA, the CDR3 is TGTGCCACCTTCAGTGGGGCCAACGTCCTGACTTTC.

This clonotype has only a few counts. A single base separates this from a much larger clone, so it may be a read error. Given the absence of the conserved phenylalanine or tryptophan at the CDR3 end, a read error is likely. The genes are TRBV5-8 and TRBJ1-1; 8 bases match TRBD1. Trimming took 2 bases from V and 5 from J; bases not matched to a gene: 8. The CDR3 length is 15 residues. Germline lookup yields CDR1 SGHTS and CDR2 YDEGEE. CDR3 in DNA: TGTGCCAGCAGCTTAGGACAGGGAGTGGGGACTGAAGCTTTCTTA. Its translation: CASSLGQGVGTEAFL.

Many counts were recorded for this clonotype. The CDR3 region is CASSTNGQGYEQYF. CDR3 DNA: TGTGCCAGCAGTACCAACGGACAGGGCTACGAGCAGTACTTC. The V gene is TRBV27, the J gene TRBJ2-7, with TRBD1 matching over 8 bases. CDR1 is MNHEY, CDR2 SMNVEV, per germline (reference sequence). This CDR3 comprises 14 residues. The trim removed 5 bases at V and 3 bases at J, leaving 6 bases unmatched.

The CDR3 region is CATSDWTGGGEQFF. The CDR3 DNA reads TGTGCCACCAGTGATTGGACAGGGGGCGGTGAGCAGTTCTTC. This chain connects TRBV24-1 to TRBJ2-1; TRBD1 aligns across 11 bases. Trimming removed 2 bases from V and 9 bases from J; junction bases left unmatched: 2. CDR1 and CDR2 (germline): KGHDR, SFDVKD. This CDR3 region has 14 residues.

CDR3 nucleotides: TGTGCCAGCAGCCATAAAGGTTGGGACTTTCGCGATACCGGGGAGCTGTTTTTT. Its translation: CASSHKGWDFRDTGELFF. The chain links TRBV14 to TRBJ2-2, with a weak D call TRBD2 (6 bases). Germline CDR1 SGHDN, CDR2 FVKESK. The ends were cut back, 3 bases at V and 5 bases at J, with 22 bases in the middle. CDR3 length: 18 amino acids.

The gene calls are TRBV4-2 and TRBJ2-1, with a weak D call TRBD1 (6 bases). Trimming shortened V by 1 base and J by 5 bases, and 15 bases separated the two germline ends. The CDR3 consists of 16 residues. Germline V lookup: CDR1 LGHNA, CDR2 YNFKEQ. The CDR3 here is CASSQVPQGRNNEQFF. In DNA form, the CDR3 reads TGTGCCAGCAGCCAAGTCCCACAGGGCAGAAACAATGAGCAGTTCTTC.

This chain connects TRBV24-1 to TRBJ1-5, with 8 bases matching TRBD1. The CDR3 is 14 residues long. The V and J ends lost 9 bases and 2 bases, in that order; junction bases with no gene match: 5. Germline V gene sequence: CDR1 KGHDR, CDR2 SFDVKD. For the CDR3, the DNA is TGTGCCACCCCGACAGGGGATTGCAATCAGCCCCAGCATTTT. Translating it yields CATPTGDCNQPQHF.

J is TRBJ2-1 and V is TRBV15; the D gene is possibly TRBD1 (5 bases). The CDR3 has 13 amino acids. Germline V CDR1 and CDR2: LNHNV, YYDKDF (reference sequence). V lost 2 bases, J lost 13 bases, and 15 bases lay in between. The chain's CDR3 is CATSRQGASRQFF. Written as DNA, the CDR3 is TGTGCCACCAGCAGACAGGGCGCGAGCCGCCAGTTCTTC. The full variable domain, its missing parts supplied by reference TRBV15 and TRBJ2-1, is DAMVIQNPRYQVTQFGKPVTLSCSQTLNHNVMYWYQQKSSQAPKLLFHYYDKDFNNEADTPDNFQSRRPNTSFCFLDIRSPGLGDTAMYLCATSRQGASRQFFGPGTRLTVL.

This clonotype was observed many times. J is TRBJ2-7 and V is TRBV20-1; 7 nucleotides agree with TRBD1. The germline CDR1 and CDR2 sequences are DFQATT and SNEGSKA (reference sequence). This CDR3 contains 14 residues. V lost 6 bases to trimming and J lost 2 bases; unmatched junction nucleotides: 10. This chain's CDR3 is CSALTGQSPYEQYF. The CDR3 DNA follows: TGCAGTGCCCTAACGGGACAGAGCCCCTACGAGCAGTACTTC.

Ten or more counts support this clonotype. The chain carries TRBV24-1 and TRBJ2-2; no clear D gene. The ends were cut back, 1 base at V and 4 bases at J, with 9 bases in the middle. This CDR3 has 15 amino acids. The germline CDR1 and CDR2 sequences are KGHDR and SFDVKD. The CDR3 region is CATSDLPPLTGELFF. The CDR3 DNA is TGTGCCACCAGTGATTTACCACCGCTCACCGGGGAGCTGTTTTTT.

This clonotype was found a few times. The germline gene is not matched at one end of the junction; a read error may be the cause. The chain employs TRBV29-1 and TRBJ2-3, with TRBD1 identical over 7 bases. Looked up from germline, CDR1 is SQVTM and CDR2 is ANQGSEA. The CDR3 spans 14 residues. This CDR3 reads CSVDDKGARDTRYF. The CDR3 nucleotides read TGCAGCGTTGACGACAAGGGGGCAAGAGATACGCGGTATTTT.

This clonotype occurred once. The rearrangement uses TRBV7-3 and TRBJ2-2; 9 nucleotides match TRBD2. CDR1 is SGHTA and CDR2 is FQGTGA in the germline V gene. CDR3 length: 20 residues. V was clipped by 1 base and J by 3 bases; unmatched bases: 15. The CDR3 sequence is CASSLKDLPLAGLDTGELFF. Written as DNA, the CDR3 is TGTGCCAGCAGCTTAAAGGATCTCCCCCTAGCGGGGCTCGACACCGGGGAGCTGTTTTTT.

The rearrangement uses TRBV2 and TRBJ2-1; the match to TRBD2 covers 7 bases. V lost 8 bases to trimming and J lost 6 bases; unmatched junction nucleotides: 10. This CDR3 is built from 14 residues. Germline V CDR1 and CDR2: SNHLY, FYNNEI. The CDR3 sequence: CASHRELATNEQFF. CDR3 nucleotides: TGTGCCAGCCACCGGGAACTAGCGACCAATGAGCAGTTCTTC.

V gene TRBV20-1 combines with J gene TRBJ2-6; D remains ambiguous. Germline V CDR1 and CDR2: DFQATT, SNEGSKA (reference sequence). Trimming shortened V by 3 bases and J by 0 bases, and 15 bases separated the two germline ends. This CDR3 comprises 17 residues. In DNA form, the CDR3 reads TGCAGTGCTAGTCTAGGGTCGAGCAGCTCTGGGGCCAACGTCCTGACTTTC. The encoded protein is CSASLGSSSSGANVLTF.

V gene TRBV5-5 combines with J gene TRBJ2-3; no clear D. This CDR3 is 13 amino acids long. The germline V gene encodes CDR1 SGHKS and CDR2 YYEKEE (reference sequence). Trimming took off 3 bases at V and 2 bases at J, with 7 bases between the two ends. The CDR3 DNA follows: TGTGCCAGCAGCTGGATCCTCACAGATACGCAGTATTTT. Amino acids: CASSWILTDTQYF.

This clonotype occurred a few times. The chain combines TRBV24-1 with TRBJ2-4, with TRBD2 as a possible D gene (6 bases). CDR3 length equals 15 residues. The germline V gene encodes CDR1 KGHDR and CDR2 SFDVKD. V dropped 8 bases and J dropped 3 bases, with 16 bases sitting between them. CDR3 bases: TGTGCCACCACCGCCCTTAGCGGATTCAAAAACATTCAGTACTTC. Its translation is CATTALSGFKNIQYF.

In regard to this clonotype: This may stem from a read error, because a much larger clone lies one nucleotide away. The chain carries TRBV6-2 or TRBV6-3 and TRBJ2-1; D unclear. V dropped 1 base and J dropped 5 bases, with 6 bases sitting between them. This CDR3 is 13 amino acids long. From germline, CDR1 is MNHEY and CDR2 SVGEGT. CDR3 sequence reads: CASSYFDNNEQFF. DNA for the CDR3: TGTGCCAGCAGTTACTTCGACAACAATGAGCAGTTCTTC.

The chain has TRBV7-9 and TRBJ2-5; D is unclear. Germline V lookup: CDR1 SEHNR, CDR2 FQNEAQ (reference sequence). Trimming left V 5 bases short and J 3 bases short, with 13 bases between. The CDR3 consists of 14 residues. This CDR3 reads CASSSPRTEETQYF. The DNA of the CDR3 is TGTGCCAGCAGCAGCCCGCGGACGGAAGAGACCCAGTACTTC.

The gene calls are TRBV24-1 and TRBJ2-2, with D perhaps matching TRBD1 (5 bases). The CDR3 totals 14 residues. Germline V gene sequence: CDR1 KGHDR, CDR2 SFDVKD. Trimming left V 2 bases short and J 5 bases short, with 8 bases between. Here the CDR3 reads CATSDYPGTGELFF. DNA for the CDR3: TGTGCCACCAGTGATTACCCAGGGACCGGGGAGCTGTTTTTT.

This clonotype was seen only once. A much larger clone lies one base from this, so it may be a read error. The V call is TRBV11-3, the J call TRBJ2-5; TRBD2 matches at 12 bases. The V segment lost 8 bases and the J segment 5 bases; nucleotides outside the gene matches: 9. This CDR3 has 15 residues. Germline V CDR1 and CDR2: SGHNT, YENEEA. The CDR3 region is CASGPGLAGEETQYF. The CDR3 bases are TGTGCCAGCGGCCCGGGACTAGCGGGTGAGGAGACCCAGTACTTC.

The chain combines TRBV7-9 with TRBJ2-7; 7 positions agree with TRBD2. The ends lost 3 bases at V and 6 bases at J; junction bases unmatched: 8. The CDR3 runs to 14 residues. Germline assignment: CDR1 SEHNR and CDR2 FQNEAQ (reference sequence). The CDR3 DNA follows: TGTGCCAGCAGCTTCGGACTAGTAGCGTCCGAGCAGTACTTC. Its protein product is CASSFGLVASEQYF.

Note on this clonotype: Relative to the germline gene, one junction end is altered; a read error may explain this. The chain couples TRBV4-1 to TRBJ2-7; D uncertain. The CDR3 consists of 13 residues. Germline loops: CDR1 MGHRA, CDR2 YSYEKL. CDR3 sequence reads: CASSQGHTYDQYF. The CDR3 DNA follows: TGCGCCAGCAGCCAAGGACATACCTACGATCAGTACTTC.

The chain couples TRBV29-1 to TRBJ2-3; 9 nucleotides line up with TRBD2. V gave up 6 bases and J gave up 0 bases; unmatched junction bases: 7. The germline CDR1 and CDR2 sequences are SQVTM and ANQGSEA. The CDR3 length is 15 residues. DNA of the CDR3: TGCAGCGTGGGGTTGCGGGAGGGAAGCACAGATACGCAGTATTTT. Protein: CSVGLREGSTDTQYF.

The V call is TRBV2, the J call TRBJ2-1; 8 bases agree with TRBD2. The ends lost 7 bases at V and 4 bases at J; junction bases unmatched: 6. The CDR3 loop spans 14 amino acids. Germline assignment: CDR1 SNHLY and CDR2 FYNNEI. CDR3 in DNA: TGTGCCAGCAAGGCGGGGGGCCTGTACAATGAGCAGTTCTTC. Encoded protein: CASKAGGLYNEQFF.

This clonotype was counted at least ten times. The rearrangement uses TRBV20-1 and TRBJ2-5; 10 bases map to TRBD2. The CDR3 runs 16 residues. The germline gives CDR1 DFQATT, CDR2 SNEGSKA (reference sequence). The V gene end was trimmed by 6 bases and the J gene end by 0 bases; junction bases not matched to a gene: 10. The chain's CDR3 is CSAKPGLAEYQETQYF. In DNA, the CDR3 is TGCAGTGCCAAACCCGGACTAGCGGAATACCAAGAGACCCAGTACTTC.

V gene TRBV30 combines with J gene TRBJ2-5; possible D gene TRBD2, 7 bases. V lost 1 base to trimming and J lost 5 bases, with 11 bases between them. This CDR3 is 13 amino acids long. CDR1 is GTSNPN and CDR2 is SVGIG in the germline V gene (reference sequence). The CDR3 reads CAWSEGGGETQYF. The CDR3 DNA is TGTGCCTGGAGTGAAGGGGGGGGGGAGACCCAGTACTTC.

In regard to this clonotype: This could be a read error, since a much larger clone is one nucleotide away. The CDR3 does not end in the conserved phenylalanine or tryptophan, so this is likely a read error. V gene TRBV6-2 or TRBV6-3 combines with J gene TRBJ1-1, with D tentatively TRBD1 (6 bases). CDR1 and CDR2 (germline): MNHEY, SVGEGT. The V end was cut by 7 bases, the J end by 5 bases, with 14 bases between. This CDR3 has 13 residues. CDR3 in amino acids: CASNYGGATEAFL. Written as DNA, the CDR3 is TGTGCCAGCAACTACGGGGGGGCGACTGAAGCTTTCCTT.